This entry lists 8 T cell receptor beta chains sequenced from one sample in a study of T cells after somatic rescue of genetic block. Only in-frame clones appear in the TCRdb table, and some are missing; sequencing was by immunoSEQ multiplex PCR. The repertoire holds over 95,000 clones, with 85% to 95% as singletons. Sequencing was done on a sample of peripheral blood mononuclear cells (PBMCs). The receptors were gathered from a young woman.

The chain employs TRBV5-4 and TRBJ2-3, with D possibly being TRBD2 (7 bases). Germline V lookup: CDR1 SGHNT, CDR2 YYREEE (reference sequence). The CDR3 consists of 17 residues. V shed 5 bases and J shed 4 bases, with 23 bases lying between them. The CDR3, as DNA: TGTGCCAGCAGACCCTTAACAGGGAGGGCCGCCGCAGATACGCAGTATTTT. Translated: CASRPLTGRAAADTQYF.

V usage is TRBV20-1 and J usage is TRBJ2-7, with 8 bases fitting TRBD1. This CDR3 contains 11 residues. V shed 6 bases and J 8 bases; nucleotides not matched to a gene: 6. The germline V gene encodes CDR1 DFQATT and CDR2 SNEGSKA (reference sequence). The CDR3 sequence: CSAYDRGQQYF. For the CDR3, the DNA is TGCAGTGCCTATGACAGGGGACAGCAGTACTTC.

This sequence joins TRBV7-8 and TRBJ1-1; 10 bases align to TRBD1. The V gene end was trimmed by 5 bases and the J gene end by 6 bases; junction bases not matched to a gene: 9. The CDR3 loop spans 15 amino acids. Germline V gives CDR1 SGHVS, CDR2 FQNEAQ. The CDR3 bases are TGTGCCAGCAGCACAGGGACAGGGGCGGTTGCTGAAGCTTTCTTT. Protein product: CASSTGTGAVAEAFF. Full variable domain (rest looked up from reference TRBV7-8 and TRBJ1-1): GAGVSQSPRYKVAKRGQDVALRCDPISGHVSLFWYQQALGQGPEFLTYFQNEAQLDKSGLPSDRFFAERPEGSVSTLKIQRTQQEDSAVYLCASSTGTGAVAEAFFGQGTRLTVV.

V and J are TRBV5-1 and TRBJ1-1, with D tentatively TRBD1 (6 bases). Trimming shortened V by 2 bases and J by 0 bases, and 8 bases separated the two germline ends. Germline CDR1 and CDR2: SGHRS and YFSETQ. The CDR3 is made up of 14 amino acids. The CDR3: CASSFAGVNTEAFF. The CDR3 region has the DNA TGCGCCAGCAGCTTTGCAGGGGTGAACACTGAAGCTTTCTTT.

V and J are TRBV5-5 and TRBJ1-2; 12 bases are a match to TRBD1. The ends lost 0 bases at V and 4 bases at J; junction bases unmatched: 4. The germline gives CDR1 SGHKS, CDR2 YYEKEE (reference sequence). The CDR3 extends over 16 amino acids. CDR3 nucleotides: TGTGCCAGCAGCTTGGCTGGGACAGGGGGCGGCTATGGCTACACCTTC. It yields the protein CASSLAGTGGGYGYTF.

As for this clone: The same CDR3 can be traced to other DNA sequences in this sample. The rearrangement joins TRBV2 to TRBJ1-1; D perhaps matches TRBD1 (5 bases). Germline V gene lookup returns CDR1 SNHLY and CDR2 FYNNEI. Trimming left V 6 bases short and J 0 bases short, with 11 bases between. The CDR3 is 14 residues long. The CDR3 sequence is CASSPGTVNTEAFF. The CDR3 nucleotides are TGTGCCAGCAGCCCCGGGACGGTGAACACTGAAGCTTTCTTT.

The chain is built from TRBV4-3 and TRBJ1-4; D perhaps matches TRBD1 (6 bases). CDR1 is LGHNA and CDR2 is YSLEER in the germline V gene. The CDR3 covers 15 residues. V lost 0 bases, J lost 8 bases, and 13 bases lay in between. CDR3 DNA: TGCGCCAGCAGCCAAGATCGGGGGCTGGGGGAAAAACTGTTTTTT. Its translation is CASSQDRGLGEKLFF.

Only one count was recorded for this clone. CDR3 in amino acids: CASSPPQGQDYGYTF. The CDR3 coding sequence is TGTGCCAGCAGCCCACCCCAGGGACAGGACTATGGCTACACCTTC. The genes are TRBV13 and TRBJ1-2, with 8 bases fitting TRBD1. With 5 bases clipped from V and 3 bases from J, the junction kept 8 bases outside the gene matches. This CDR3 has 15 amino acids. Germline values: CDR1 PRHDT, CDR2 FYEKMQ (reference sequence).